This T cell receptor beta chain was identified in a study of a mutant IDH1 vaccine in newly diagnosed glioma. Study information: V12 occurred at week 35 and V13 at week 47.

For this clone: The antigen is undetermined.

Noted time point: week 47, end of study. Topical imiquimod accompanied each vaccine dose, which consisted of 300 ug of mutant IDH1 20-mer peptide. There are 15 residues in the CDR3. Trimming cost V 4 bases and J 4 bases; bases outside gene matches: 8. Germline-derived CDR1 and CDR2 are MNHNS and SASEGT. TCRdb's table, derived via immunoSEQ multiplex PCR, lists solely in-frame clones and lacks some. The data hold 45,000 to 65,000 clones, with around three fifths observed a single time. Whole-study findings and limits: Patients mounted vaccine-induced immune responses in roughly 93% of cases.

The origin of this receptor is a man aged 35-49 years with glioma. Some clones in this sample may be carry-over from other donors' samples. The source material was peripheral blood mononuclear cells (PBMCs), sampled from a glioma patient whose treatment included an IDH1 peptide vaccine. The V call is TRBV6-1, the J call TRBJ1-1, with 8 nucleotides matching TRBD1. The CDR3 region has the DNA TGTGCCAGCAGTGGTGACAGGGGTTTAGGCACTGAAGCTTTCTTT. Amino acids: CASSGDRGLGTEAFF.